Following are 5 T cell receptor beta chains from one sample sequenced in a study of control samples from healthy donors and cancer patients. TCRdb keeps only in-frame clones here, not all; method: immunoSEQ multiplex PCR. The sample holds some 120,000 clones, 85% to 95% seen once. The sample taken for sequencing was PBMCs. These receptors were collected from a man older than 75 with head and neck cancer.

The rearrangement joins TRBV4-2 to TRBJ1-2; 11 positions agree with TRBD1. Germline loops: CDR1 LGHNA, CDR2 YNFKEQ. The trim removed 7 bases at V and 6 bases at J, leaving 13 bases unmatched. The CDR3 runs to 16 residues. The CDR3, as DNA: TGTGCCAGCAACAACGGCGGGGACAGGGGGGGCGATGGCTACACCTTC. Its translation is CASNNGGDRGGDGYTF.

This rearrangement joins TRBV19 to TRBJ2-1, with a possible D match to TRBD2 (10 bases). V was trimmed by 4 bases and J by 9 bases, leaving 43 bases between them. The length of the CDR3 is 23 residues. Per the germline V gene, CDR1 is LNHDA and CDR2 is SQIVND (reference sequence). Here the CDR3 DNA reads TGTGCCAGTAGTAAATCACGCGGGGGGACAGGGTCCTCGTCTAGCGGGAGAGGAGGTGAGCAGTTCTTC. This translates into CASSKSRGGTGSSSSGRGGEQFF.

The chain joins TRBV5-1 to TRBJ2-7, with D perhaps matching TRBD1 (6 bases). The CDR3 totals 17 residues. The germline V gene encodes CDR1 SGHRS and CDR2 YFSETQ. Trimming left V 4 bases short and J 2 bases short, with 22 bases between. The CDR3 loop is CASSPGTWNDYAYEQYF. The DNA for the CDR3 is TGCGCCAGCAGCCCCGGGACATGGAACGATTATGCCTACGAGCAGTACTTC.

CDR3: CASSGSYRAYGYTF. The DNA of the CDR3 is TGTGCCAGCAGCGGCAGTTACAGGGCTTATGGCTACACCTTC. The rearrangement uses TRBV11-2 and TRBJ1-2, with TRBD1 as a possible D gene (6 bases). The V end was cut by 5 bases, the J end by 5 bases, with 15 bases between. This CDR3 has 14 residues. In germline, CDR1 is SGHAT, CDR2 FQNNGV.

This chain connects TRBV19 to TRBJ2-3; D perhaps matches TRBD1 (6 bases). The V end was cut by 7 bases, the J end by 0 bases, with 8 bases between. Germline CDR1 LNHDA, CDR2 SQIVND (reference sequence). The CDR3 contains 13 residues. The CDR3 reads CASKGQSTDTQYF. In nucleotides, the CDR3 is TGTGCCAGTAAAGGACAGAGCACAGATACGCAGTATTTT.